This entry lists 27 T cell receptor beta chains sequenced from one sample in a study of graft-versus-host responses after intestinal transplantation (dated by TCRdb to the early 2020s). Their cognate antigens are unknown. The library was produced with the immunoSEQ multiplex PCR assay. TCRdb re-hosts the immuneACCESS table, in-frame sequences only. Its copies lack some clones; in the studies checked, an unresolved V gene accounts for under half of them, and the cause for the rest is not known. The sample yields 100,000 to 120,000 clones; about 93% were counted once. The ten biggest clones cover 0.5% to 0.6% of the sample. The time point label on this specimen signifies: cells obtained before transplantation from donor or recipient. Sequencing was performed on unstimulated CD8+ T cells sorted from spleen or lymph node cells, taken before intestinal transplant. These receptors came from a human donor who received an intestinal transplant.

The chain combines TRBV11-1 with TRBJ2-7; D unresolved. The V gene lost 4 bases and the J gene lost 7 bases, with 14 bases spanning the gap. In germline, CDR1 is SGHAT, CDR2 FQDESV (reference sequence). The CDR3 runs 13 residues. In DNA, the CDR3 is TGTGCCAGCAGCTCTTGGGTGACTGGAGAGCAGTACTTC. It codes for CASSSWVTGEQYF.

CDR3 loop: CASFPQGFPLWQYF. Here the CDR3 DNA reads TGTGCCAGTTTCCCCCAGGGGTTCCCGCTTTGGCAGTACTTC. V is TRBV19 and J is TRBJ2-7; D is possibly TRBD1 (6 bases). The V gene lost 8 bases and the J gene lost 9 bases, with 23 bases spanning the gap. The CDR3 extends over 14 amino acids. Germline CDR1 reads LNHDA; CDR2 reads SQIVND (reference sequence). Together with reference TRBV19 and TRBJ2-7, the CDR3 gives the full variable domain: DGGITQSPKYLFRKEGQNVTLSCEQNLNHDAMYWYRQDPGQGLRLIYYSQIVNDFQKGDIAEGYSVSREKKESFPLTVTSAQKNPTAFYLCASFPQGFPLWQYFGPGTRLTVT.

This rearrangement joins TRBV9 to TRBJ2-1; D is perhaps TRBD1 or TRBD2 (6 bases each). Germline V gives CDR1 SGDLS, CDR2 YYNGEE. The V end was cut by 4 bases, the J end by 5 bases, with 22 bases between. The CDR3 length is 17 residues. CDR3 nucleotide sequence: TGTGCCAGCAGCAAAGTTGGGATCCAGAGGGGGGACAATGAGCAGTTCTTC. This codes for CASSKVGIQRGDNEQFF.

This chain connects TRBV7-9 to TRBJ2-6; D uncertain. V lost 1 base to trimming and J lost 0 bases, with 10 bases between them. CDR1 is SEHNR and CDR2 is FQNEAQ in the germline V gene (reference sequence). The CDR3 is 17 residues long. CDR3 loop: CASSLGSPRSGANVLTF. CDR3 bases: TGTGCCAGCAGCTTAGGGTCACCTCGCTCTGGGGCCAACGTCCTGACTTTC.

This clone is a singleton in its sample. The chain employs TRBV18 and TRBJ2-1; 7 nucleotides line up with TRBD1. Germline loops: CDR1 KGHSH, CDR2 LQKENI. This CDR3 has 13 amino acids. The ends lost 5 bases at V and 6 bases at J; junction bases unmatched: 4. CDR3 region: CASSETGRNEQFF. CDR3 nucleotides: TGTGCCAGCTCAGAGACAGGGCGCAATGAGCAGTTCTTC.

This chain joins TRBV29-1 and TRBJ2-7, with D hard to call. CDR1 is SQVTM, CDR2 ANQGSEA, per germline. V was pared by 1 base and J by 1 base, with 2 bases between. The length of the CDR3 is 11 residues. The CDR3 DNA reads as TGCAGCGTTGAAGGGTCCTACGAGCAGTACTTC. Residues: CSVEGSYEQYF.

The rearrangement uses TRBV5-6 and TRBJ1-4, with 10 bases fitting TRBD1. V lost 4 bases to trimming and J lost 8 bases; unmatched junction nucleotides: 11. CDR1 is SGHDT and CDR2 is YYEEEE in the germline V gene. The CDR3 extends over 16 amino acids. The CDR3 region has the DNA TGTGCCAGCAGCGCTGGCCTGGGACAGGGGAAAGAAAAACTGTTTTTT. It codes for CASSAGLGQGKEKLFF.

The CDR3 spells CASSLAPGTHNEQFF. The CDR3 nucleotides are TGTGCCAGCAGCTTAGCCCCCGGGACTCACAATGAGCAGTTCTTC. V gene TRBV11-1 combines with J gene TRBJ2-1, with D perhaps TRBD2 (6 bases). In germline, CDR1 is SGHAT, CDR2 FQDESV (reference sequence). CDR3 length equals 15 residues. Trimming removed 0 bases from V and 5 bases from J, with 11 bases in between.

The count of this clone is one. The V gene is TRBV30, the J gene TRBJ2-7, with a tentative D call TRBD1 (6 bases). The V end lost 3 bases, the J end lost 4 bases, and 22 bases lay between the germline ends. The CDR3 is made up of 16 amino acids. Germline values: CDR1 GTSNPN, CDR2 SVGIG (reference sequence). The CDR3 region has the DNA TGTGCCTGGAGCGATCCCTTCGCAGGGGCGAGATACGAGCAGTACTTC. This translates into CAWSDPFAGARYEQYF.

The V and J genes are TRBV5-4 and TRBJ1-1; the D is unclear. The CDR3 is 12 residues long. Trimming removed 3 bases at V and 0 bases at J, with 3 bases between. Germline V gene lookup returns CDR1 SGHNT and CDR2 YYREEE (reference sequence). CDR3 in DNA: TGTGCCAGCAGCTCGATGAACACTGAAGCTTTCTTT. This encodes CASSSMNTEAFF.

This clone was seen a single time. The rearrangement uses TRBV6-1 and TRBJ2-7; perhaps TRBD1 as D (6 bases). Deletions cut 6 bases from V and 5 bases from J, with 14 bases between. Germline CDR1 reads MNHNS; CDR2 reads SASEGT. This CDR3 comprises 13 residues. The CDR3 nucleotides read TGTGCCAGCAGGACAGGAGGCGGAGACGAGCAGTACTTC. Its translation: CASRTGGGDEQYF.

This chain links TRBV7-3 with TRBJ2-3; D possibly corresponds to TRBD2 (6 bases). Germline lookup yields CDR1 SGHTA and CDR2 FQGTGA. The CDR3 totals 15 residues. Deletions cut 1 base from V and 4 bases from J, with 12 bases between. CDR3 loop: CASSLSWRGADTQYF. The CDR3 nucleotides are TGTGCCAGCAGCTTAAGCTGGCGGGGCGCAGATACGCAGTATTTT.

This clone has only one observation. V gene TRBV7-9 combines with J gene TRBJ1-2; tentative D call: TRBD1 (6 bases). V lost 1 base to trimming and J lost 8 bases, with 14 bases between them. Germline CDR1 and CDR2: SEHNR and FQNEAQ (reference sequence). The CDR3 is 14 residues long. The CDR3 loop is CASSLGSGEYGYTF. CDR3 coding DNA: TGTGCCAGCAGCTTAGGTTCAGGGGAATACGGCTACACCTTC.

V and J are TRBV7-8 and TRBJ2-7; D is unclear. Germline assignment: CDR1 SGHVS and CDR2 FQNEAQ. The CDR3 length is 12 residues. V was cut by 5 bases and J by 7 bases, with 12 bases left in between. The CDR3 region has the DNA TGTGCCAGCAGCCCAGTCCTGTGGGAGCAGTACTTC. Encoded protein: CASSPVLWEQYF.

The CDR3 is CASSPGASSYNEQFF. The CDR3 DNA follows: TGTGCCAGCAGCCCTGGGGCGAGCTCCTACAATGAGCAGTTCTTC. J is TRBJ2-1 and V is TRBV14, with D possibly being TRBD1 (5 bases). V was cut by 4 bases and J by 0 bases, with 10 bases left in between. The CDR3 has 15 amino acids. Germline CDR1 reads SGHDN; CDR2 reads FVKESK.

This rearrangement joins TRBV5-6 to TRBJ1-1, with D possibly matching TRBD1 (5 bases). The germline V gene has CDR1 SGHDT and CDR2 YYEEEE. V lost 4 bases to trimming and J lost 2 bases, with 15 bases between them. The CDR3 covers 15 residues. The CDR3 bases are TGTGCCAGCAGCGTGAAGGTGACAGACAACACTGAAGCTTTCTTT. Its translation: CASSVKVTDNTEAFF.

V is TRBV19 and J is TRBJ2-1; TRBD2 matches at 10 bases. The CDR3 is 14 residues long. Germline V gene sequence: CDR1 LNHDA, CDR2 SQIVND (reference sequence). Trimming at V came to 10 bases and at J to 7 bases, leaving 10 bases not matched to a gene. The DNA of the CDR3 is TGTGCCACCGGGGGTGCTAGCGGGAGTAATGAGCAGTTCTTC. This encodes CATGGASGSNEQFF. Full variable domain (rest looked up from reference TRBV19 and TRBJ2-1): DGGITQSPKYLFRKEGQNVTLSCEQNLNHDAMYWYRQDPGQGLRLIYYSQIVNDFQKGDIAEGYSVSREKKESFPLTVTSAQKNPTAFYLCATGGASGSNEQFFGPGTRLTVL.

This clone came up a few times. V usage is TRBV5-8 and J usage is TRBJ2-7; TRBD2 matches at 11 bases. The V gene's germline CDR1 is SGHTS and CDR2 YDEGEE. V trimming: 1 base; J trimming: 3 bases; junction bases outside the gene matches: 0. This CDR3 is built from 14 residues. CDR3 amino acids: CASSLLAGGYEQYF. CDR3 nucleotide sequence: TGTGCCAGCAGCTTGCTAGCGGGAGGCTACGAGCAGTACTTC.

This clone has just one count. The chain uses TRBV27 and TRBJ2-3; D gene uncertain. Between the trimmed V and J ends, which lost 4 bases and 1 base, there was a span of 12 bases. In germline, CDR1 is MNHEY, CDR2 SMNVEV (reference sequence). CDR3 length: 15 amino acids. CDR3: CASSSLPRGTDTQYF. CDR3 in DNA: TGTGCCAGCAGTTCCCTTCCTCGAGGCACAGATACGCAGTATTTT.

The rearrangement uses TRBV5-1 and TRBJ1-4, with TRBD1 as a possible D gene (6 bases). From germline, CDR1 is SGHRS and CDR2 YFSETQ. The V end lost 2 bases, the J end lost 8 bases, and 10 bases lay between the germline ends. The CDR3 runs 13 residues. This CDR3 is CASSFRGSEKLFF. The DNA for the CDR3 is TGCGCCAGCAGCTTCAGGGGAAGCGAAAAACTGTTTTTT.

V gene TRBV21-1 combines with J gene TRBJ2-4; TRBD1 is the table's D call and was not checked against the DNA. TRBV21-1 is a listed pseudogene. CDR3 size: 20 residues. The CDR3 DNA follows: TGTGCCAGCAGCAAAGCCCCATTGATCCCCCAGGGATGGGCCAAAAACATTCAGTACTTC. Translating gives CASSKAPLIPQGWAKNIQYF.

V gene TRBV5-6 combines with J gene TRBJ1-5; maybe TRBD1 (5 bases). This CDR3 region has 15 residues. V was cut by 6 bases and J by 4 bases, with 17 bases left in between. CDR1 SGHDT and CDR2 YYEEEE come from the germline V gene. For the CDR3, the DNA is TGTGCCAGCACCCTCGAAGGGGCGGGGAATCAGCCCCAGCATTTT. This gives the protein CASTLEGAGNQPQHF.

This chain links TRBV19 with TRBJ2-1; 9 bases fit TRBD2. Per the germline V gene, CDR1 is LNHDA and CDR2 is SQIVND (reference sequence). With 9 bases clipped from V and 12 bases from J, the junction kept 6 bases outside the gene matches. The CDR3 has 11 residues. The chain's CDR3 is CASRRGRGQFF. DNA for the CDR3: TGTGCCAGCAGACGCGGGAGGGGGCAGTTCTTC.

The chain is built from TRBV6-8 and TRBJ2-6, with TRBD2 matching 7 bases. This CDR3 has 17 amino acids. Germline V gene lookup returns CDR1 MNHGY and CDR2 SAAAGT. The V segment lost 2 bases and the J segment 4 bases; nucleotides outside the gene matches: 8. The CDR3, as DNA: TGTGCCAGCAGTTACCGCCTGAGCGGGACGGGGGCCAACGTCCTGACTTTC. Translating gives CASSYRLSGTGANVLTF.

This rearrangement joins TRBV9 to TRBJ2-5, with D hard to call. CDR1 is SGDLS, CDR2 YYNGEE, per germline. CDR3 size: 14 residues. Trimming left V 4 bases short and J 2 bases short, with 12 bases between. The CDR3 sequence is CASSSTSAQETQYF. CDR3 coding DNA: TGTGCCAGCAGCTCTACCAGCGCTCAAGAGACCCAGTACTTC.

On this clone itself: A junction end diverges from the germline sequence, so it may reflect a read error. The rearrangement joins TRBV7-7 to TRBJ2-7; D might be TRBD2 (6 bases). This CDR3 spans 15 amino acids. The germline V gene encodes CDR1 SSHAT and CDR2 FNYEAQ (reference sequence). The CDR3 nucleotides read TGTGCTAGCAGCTTAGCCCCCGGGGGTTCCTACGAGCAGTACTTC. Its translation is CASSLAPGGSYEQYF. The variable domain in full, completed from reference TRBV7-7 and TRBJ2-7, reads GAGVSQSPRYKVTKRGQDVTLRCDPISSHATLYWYQQALGQGPEFLTYFNYEAQPDKSGLPSDRFSAERPEGSISTLTIQRTEQRDSAMYRCASSLAPGGSYEQYFGPGTRLTVT.

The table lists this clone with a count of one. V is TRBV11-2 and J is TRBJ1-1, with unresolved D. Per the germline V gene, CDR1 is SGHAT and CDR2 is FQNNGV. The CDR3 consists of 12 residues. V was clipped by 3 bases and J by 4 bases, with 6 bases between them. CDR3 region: CASSFRATEAFF. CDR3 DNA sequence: TGTGCCAGCAGCTTCCGGGCCACTGAAGCTTTCTTT.